These T cell receptor beta chains were read from a single sample in a study of CD8 T cells in cerebrospinal fluid in Alzheimer's disease. TCRdb reprocessed the 10x single-cell sequencing reads; each CDR3 protein has one entry and no DNA is given. The sample holds under 2,000 distinct CDR3 sequences. Input material: cerebrospinal fluid. These TCRs come from a human donor with mild cognitive impairment. CDR3s include the opening cysteine and the closing phenylalanine or tryptophan. Size is stated for part of the rows, as once, few or many counts, or as a class when the clone is expanded.

abundance: large
j_gene: TRBJ2-5
v_gene: TRBV28
CDR3aa: CASSRSLAGVIGETQYF

abundance: .
j_gene: TRBJ2-3
v_gene: TRBV12-3/TRBV12-4
CDR3aa: CASSPSGGQGPDTQYF

abundance: .
j_gene: TRBJ2-1
v_gene: TRBV11-3
CDR3aa: CASSPTSGAYNEQFF

abundance: large
j_gene: TRBJ1-5
v_gene: TRBV20-1
CDR3aa: CSATTPGQGPQDQPQHF

abundance: medium-sized
j_gene: TRBJ2-1
v_gene: TRBV20-1
CDR3aa: CSARRGSSSYNEQFF

abundance: medium-sized
j_gene: TRBJ2-6
v_gene: TRBV7-9
CDR3aa: CASSFGPQPSTGANVLTF

abundance: medium-sized
j_gene: TRBJ1-6
v_gene: TRBV28
CDR3aa: CASRSPGTVSPLHF

abundance: large
j_gene: TRBJ2-4
v_gene: TRBV3-1
CDR3aa: CASSPRQGPMNIQYF

abundance: .
j_gene: TRBJ2-2
v_gene: TRBV7-9
CDR3aa: CASQLMPNTGELFF

abundance: medium-sized
j_gene: TRBJ2-1
v_gene: TRBV6-1
CDR3aa: CASRWDFSSYNEQFF

abundance: medium-sized
j_gene: TRBJ2-1
v_gene: TRBV2
CDR3aa: CASREPGGEQFF

abundance: medium-sized
j_gene: TRBJ1-2
v_gene: TRBV28
CDR3aa: CASSFREPLYGYTF

abundance: medium-sized
j_gene: TRBJ1-2
v_gene: TRBV29-1
CDR3aa: CSARQGVSGYTF

abundance: medium-sized
j_gene: TRBJ2-2
v_gene: TRBV11-2
CDR3aa: CASSALTPGTGYTGELFF

abundance: medium-sized
j_gene: TRBJ2-2
v_gene: TRBV9
CDR3aa: CASRTGTGGELFF

abundance: medium-sized
j_gene: TRBJ2-7
v_gene: TRBV9
CDR3aa: CASSPPGTGGSHEQYF

abundance: medium-sized
j_gene: TRBJ2-7
v_gene: TRBV19
CDR3aa: CASSMSTSWPYEQYF

abundance: medium-sized
j_gene: TRBJ2-1
v_gene: TRBV5-6
CDR3aa: CASSFLAGGREQFF

abundance: medium-sized
j_gene: TRBJ2-4
v_gene: TRBV28
CDR3aa: CASRPDGISGRNIQYF

abundance: medium-sized
j_gene: TRBJ2-5
v_gene: TRBV20-1
CDR3aa: CSAQGLAGEGSTQYF

abundance: .
j_gene: TRBJ2-3
v_gene: TRBV5-4
CDR3aa: CASSGGPGGTDTQYF

abundance: medium-sized
j_gene: TRBJ2-5
v_gene: TRBV14
CDR3aa: CASSPPGQISETQYF

abundance: medium-sized
j_gene: TRBJ1-5
v_gene: TRBV28
CDR3aa: CASSFSDRINQPQHF

abundance: .
j_gene: TRBJ1-4
v_gene: TRBV7-9
CDR3aa: CASSLKQVPEKLFF

abundance: large
j_gene: TRBJ2-3
v_gene: TRBV14
CDR3aa: CASSQERGGTDTQYF

abundance: medium-sized
j_gene: TRBJ2-1
v_gene: TRBV7-3
CDR3aa: CASSFSSYNEQFF

abundance: .
j_gene: TRBJ1-4
v_gene: TRBV19
CDR3aa: CASSKRTGWHEKLFF

abundance: large
j_gene: TRBJ2-7
v_gene: TRBV12-3/TRBV12-4
CDR3aa: CASSLGLAGPMRRYF

abundance: medium-sized
j_gene: TRBJ1-1
v_gene: TRBV5-4
CDR3aa: CASSTPTGGSTEAFF

abundance: medium-sized
j_gene: TRBJ1-3
v_gene: TRBV7-9
CDR3aa: CASSFVGGNTIYF

abundance: medium-sized
j_gene: TRBJ1-5
v_gene: TRBV20-1
CDR3aa: CSARDPVSRNLNQPQHF

abundance: medium-sized
j_gene: TRBJ2-1
v_gene: TRBV7-3
CDR3aa: CASGAGASSYNEQFF

abundance: medium-sized
j_gene: TRBJ1-4
v_gene: TRBV15
CDR3aa: CATSRQINEKLFF

abundance: large
j_gene: TRBJ1-5
v_gene: TRBV6-2/TRBV6-3
CDR3aa: CASSRRQGSSNQPQHF

abundance: large
j_gene: TRBJ2-7
v_gene: TRBV10-2
CDR3aa: CASSESGTGRQYF

abundance: medium-sized
j_gene: TRBJ1-3
v_gene: TRBV4-1
CDR3aa: CASSFTAEGNTIYF

abundance: medium-sized
j_gene: TRBJ1-5
v_gene: TRBV2
CDR3aa: CASSDRSGGQPQHF

abundance: .
j_gene: TRBJ1-5
v_gene: TRBV7-2
CDR3aa: CASSSEGSRDQPQHF

abundance: medium-sized
j_gene: TRBJ2-1
v_gene: TRBV6-1
CDR3aa: CASSEGQSSYNEQFF

abundance: medium-sized
j_gene: TRBJ2-2
v_gene: TRBV5-1
CDR3aa: CASRLGRTSGAGELFF

abundance: large
j_gene: TRBJ1-2
v_gene: TRBV27
CDR3aa: CASSRGRVGSYTF

abundance: .
j_gene: TRBJ2-7
v_gene: TRBV5-5
CDR3aa: CASNLASSEQYF

abundance: large
j_gene: TRBJ2-7
v_gene: TRBV4-2
CDR3aa: CASSQESPRLAGVYEQYF

abundance: .
j_gene: TRBJ2-2
v_gene: TRBV7-3
CDR3aa: CASSPRTAGELFF

abundance: medium-sized
j_gene: TRBJ1-2
v_gene: TRBV4-1
CDR3aa: CASSHGSSGYTF

abundance: medium-sized
j_gene: TRBJ2-2
v_gene: TRBV10-2
CDR3aa: CASGQRREGPSTGELFF

abundance: medium-sized
j_gene: TRBJ1-2
v_gene: TRBV29-1
CDR3aa: CSVEGDNYGYTF

abundance: .
j_gene: TRBJ2-1
v_gene: TRBV4-1
CDR3aa: CASSQDRRTSGGSLLFF

abundance: medium-sized
j_gene: TRBJ2-4
v_gene: TRBV15
CDR3aa: CATSREDRAAWYF

abundance: .
j_gene: TRBJ2-1
v_gene: TRBV25-1
CDR3aa: CASSEFLKRSISSYNEQFF

abundance: medium-sized
j_gene: TRBJ2-1
v_gene: TRBV20-1
CDR3aa: CSASSASGSNEQFF